The clone carrying this T cell receptor (beta chain) has at least ten counts. From 350 to 500 ng of RNA, a library with molecular barcoded alpha/delta and beta/gamma adaptors was made. TCRdb processed the reads anew with MiXCR; each CDR3 protein has one entry. In the table there are over 25,000 distinct CDR3 sequences, about an eighth of which are singletons. The source of the sample is a study of read filtering for tumor transcriptome and immune sequencing. Study summary: Mean patient age was approximately 66 years, range roughly 45 to 85; 17 to 20 male, 12 to 15 female. DNase treatment preceded whole-transcriptome library preparation.

At the time of active disease, bone marrow was collected from every patient. This CDR3 is 15 amino acids long. Trimming left V 1 base short and J 4 bases short, with 10 bases between. Germline V gives CDR1 SGHDN, CDR2 FVKESK. The sequenced sample was a population of CD138-negative cells sorted from bone marrow. This clonotype was obtained from a donor aged 40 or over with multiple myeloma. The chain links TRBV14 to TRBJ2-2; D is undetermined. CDR3: CASSQVKGPTGELFF. In DNA form, the CDR3 reads TGTGCCAGCAGCCAAGTGAAGGGCCCCACCGGGGAGCTGTTTTTT.